These T cell receptor beta chains were read from a single sample in a study of blood T cell repertoires in COVID-19. Clones were read by immunoSEQ multiplex PCR, and TCRdb kept only the in-frame ones, dropping some. The sample has roughly 410,000 clones, more than 70% seen once. The sequenced sample was peripheral blood. These receptors came from a woman aged 55-70 years with COVID-19, enrolled during active disease. Both conserved end residues are part of each CDR3. D genes are given only for firm matches. Only some rows state a clone size, as once, few, many or a class for expanded clones.

>TRBV20-1|TRBJ2-5|NA|NA
CSPAARETQYF
TGCAGTCCCGCGGCGAGGGAGACCCAGTACTTC
>TRBV3-1/TRBV3-2|TRBJ2-5|NA|once
CASSPPEAGMETQYF
TGTGCCAGCAGCCCCCCGGAAGCAGGGATGGAGACCCAGTACTTC
>TRBV4-1|TRBJ2-5|NA|NA
CASSQNPWARTQYF
TGCGCCAGCAGCCAGAACCCCTGGGCAAGGACCCAGTACTTC
>TRBV10-1|TRBJ1-1|NA|NA
CASSGSRVGGAFF
TGCGCCAGCAGTGGAAGTAGGGTCGGAGGTGCTTTCTTT
>TRBV7-6|TRBJ2-1|TRBD1|NA
CASSLGGQLYNEQFF
TGTGCCAGCAGCTTAGGGGGACAGCTCTACAATGAGCAGTTCTTC
>TRBV15|TRBJ1-6|NA|NA
CATSRDGLWSSPLHF
TGTGCCACCAGCAGAGATGGGTTGTGGAGTTCACCCCTCCACTTT
>TRBV5-1|TRBJ2-7|NA|NA
CATQRDTSSYEQYF
TGCGCCACCCAGCGGGACACGAGCTCCTACGAGCAGTACTTC
>TRBV7-2|TRBJ1-2|NA|NA
CASSPRDIYGYTF
TGTGCCAGCAGCCCCCGGGACATCTATGGCTACACCTTC
>TRBV7-2|TRBJ1-1|TRBD1|NA
CASSFRDRKAFF
TGTGCCAGCAGCTTCCGGGACAGAAAAGCTTTCTTT
>TRBV27|TRBJ1-3|TRBD1|few
CASRRQGFGGNTIYF
TGTGCCAGCAGGAGACAGGGATTTGGTGGAAACACCATATATTTT
>TRBV25-1|TRBJ1-1|NA|few
CASSERTEAFF
TGTGCCAGCAGTGAACGGACTGAAGCTTTCTTT
>TRBV6-2/TRBV6-3|TRBJ2-2|TRBD1|few
CASSSPPGQGARPGELFF
TGTGCCAGCAGTTCCCCTCCGGGACAGGGGGCGCGACCCGGGGAGCTGTTTTTT
>TRBV9|TRBJ1-1|NA|NA
CASSVGDRNTEAFF
TGTGCCAGCAGCGTCGGAGATAGGAACACTGAAGCTTTCTTT
>TRBV5-5|TRBJ1-2|TRBD1|NA
CASSLDWGPGGAYGYTF
TGTGCCAGCAGCTTGGACTGGGGGCCAGGGGGCGCCTATGGCTACACCTTC
>TRBV12-5|TRBJ2-3|TRBD2|NA
CASGLGLAGTTDTQYF
TGTGCTAGTGGTTTGGGGCTAGCGGGGACCACAGATACGCAGTATTTT
>TRBV3-1/TRBV3-2|TRBJ2-7|NA|NA
CASSQGQYEQYF
TGTGCCAGCAGCCAAGGACAGTACGAGCAGTACTTC
>TRBV5-4|TRBJ2-1|NA|NA
CASRAVVPPYNEQFF
TGTGCCAGCCGAGCCGTGGTACCACCCTACAATGAGCAGTTCTTC
>TRBV10-3|TRBJ2-3|TRBD2|NA
CAISGYSGVPPDTQYF
TGTGCCATCAGTGGGTATAGCGGGGTCCCCCCAGATACGCAGTATTTT
>TRBV4-1|TRBJ1-1|NA|NA
CASSQDPGGNTEAFF
TGCGCCAGCAGCCAAGACCCGGGGGGGAACACTGAAGCTTTCTTT